Each of the 6 T cell receptor beta chains below was sequenced from the same sample in a study of cytotoxic CD8 clonotypes in ibrutinib-treated CLL. Assay: immunoSEQ multiplex PCR; the TCRdb copy retains only in-frame clones and omits some. The sample lists 200,000 or so clones, about three quarters occurring once. This sample comprised PBMCs, obtained after 12 months of ibrutinib treatment. The receptors were gathered from a human donor with chronic lymphocytic leukemia.

The chain employs TRBV21-1 and TRBJ2-5; TRBD1 is the table's D call, not checked against the DNA. TRBV21-1 is a recognized pseudogene. The CDR3 has 16 amino acids. CDR3 sequence (DNA): TGTGCCAGCAGCAAAGGGACAGGGACGCCCCAAGAGACCCAGTACTTC. This sequence encodes CASSKGTGTPQETQYF.

This clone occurred a few times. The rearrangement uses TRBV25-1 and TRBJ1-1; maybe TRBD1 (6 bases). CDR3 length: 11 amino acids. Looked up from germline, CDR1 is MGHDK and CDR2 is SYGVNS. Deletions cut 6 bases from V and 4 bases from J, with 6 bases between. CDR3 sequence (DNA): TGTGCCAGCAGGGACAGCACTGAAGCTTTCTTT. The encoded protein is CASRDSTEAFF.

This clone was observed a handful of times. The genes are TRBV29-1 and TRBJ2-1; perhaps D is TRBD1 or TRBD2 (5 bases each). V was trimmed by 3 bases and J by 0 bases, leaving 9 bases between them. From germline, CDR1 is SQVTM and CDR2 ANQGSEA. This CDR3 contains 14 residues. Here the CDR3 DNA reads TGCAGCGTTGATCGGGGCAGCTCCTACAATGAGCAGTTCTTC. Its translation is CSVDRGSSYNEQFF.

The gene calls are TRBV11-2 and TRBJ2-1; 8 bases are shared with TRBD2. The CDR3 is 17 amino acids. Trimming took 5 bases from V and 8 from J; bases not matched to a gene: 17. Germline CDR1 reads SGHAT; CDR2 reads FQNNGV. The CDR3 bases are TGTGCCAGCAGCCACCCCTGGCCAGCGGGGGCGTGGGATGAGCAGTTCTTC. It specifies CASSHPWPAGAWDEQFF.

This rearrangement joins TRBV5-1 to TRBJ2-3; 7 bases fit TRBD2. Germline-derived CDR1 and CDR2 are SGHRS and YFSETQ. With V trimmed by 3 bases and J by 4 bases, 14 bases remained unmatched. The CDR3 runs 17 residues. The CDR3 DNA follows: TGCGCCAGCAGCTGGATGACCCGCGCGGGGGTCCCAGATACGCAGTATTTT. Its translation: CASSWMTRAGVPDTQYF.

The chain couples TRBV18 to TRBJ1-3, with D uncertain. Germline V gene data show CDR1 as KGHSH and CDR2 as LQKENI. The CDR3 contains 16 residues. The V end lost 2 bases, the J end lost 0 bases, and 11 bases lay between the germline ends. The CDR3 here is CASSPNWASSGNTIYF. The DNA for the CDR3 is TGTGCCAGCTCACCAAATTGGGCGAGCTCTGGAAACACCATATATTTT.